This T cell receptor beta chain was recovered during a study of blood T cell repertoires in COVID-19. As for the study in general: COVID-19 samples from acute and convalescent phases originated in the United States, Italy and Spain. T cells, B-cell-depleted T cells, or PBMCs provided the cDNA or gDNA that served as material.

In the study's own analysis: Estimates of nucleated cell counts were drawn from the amplification of reference gene primers. Sequencing was performed with immunoSEQ multiplex PCR; in TCRdb, only in-frame clones are kept and a portion is missing. That table supplies the V and J calls and clone size; D and trimming were determined from the DNA. The table records about 190,000 clones, roughly 81% of them present only once. Germline assignment: CDR1 SGDLS and CDR2 YYNGEE. This CDR3 contains 13 residues. With 4 bases clipped from V and 5 bases from J, the junction kept 5 bases outside the gene matches. This clone has more than one count but fewer than ten.

The material sequenced was peripheral blood. V usage is TRBV9 and J usage is TRBJ1-2; 7 bases are shared with TRBD1. This TCR came from a woman aged 80 or older with COVID-19, enrolled during active disease. CDR3 loop: CASSRQGPYGYTF. DNA for the CDR3: TGTGCCAGCAGCCGACAGGGTCCTTATGGCTACACCTTC.